This T cell receptor (beta chain) was sequenced for a study of shared T cell receptors in the human thymus. Method: immunoSEQ multiplex PCR; TCRdb's copy keeps in-frame clones and lacks some. The sample has about 660,000 clones; approximately 90% are singletons. The trim removed 2 bases at V and 6 bases at J, leaving 11 bases unmatched. CDR1 MNHEY and CDR2 SVGAGI come from the germline V gene. This CDR3 contains 16 residues. The sample was also linked to a second study, of human thymus T cells. That report adds: Surgeons resected thymus tissue during corrective heart surgery. Gene usage (both V and J) appeared biased in thymic and blood repertoires. Related research found strongly overlapping thymic repertoires in unrelated individuals.

Sequencing used thymocytes. The rearrangement joins TRBV6-5 to TRBJ2-7; 9 nucleotides align to TRBD2. The TCR comes from a boy under two years old with a congenital heart defect. CDR3 sequence (DNA): TGTGCCAGCAGTTACGCGAGGAGCGGGAGGTTAGGCGAGCAGTACTTC. It specifies CASSYARSGRLGEQYF.